This TCR beta chain was sequenced during a study of neoadjuvant anti-PD-1 for oral cavity cancer. Cohort: HPV-negative, locally advanced oral cavity squamous cell carcinoma patients. Germline V gives CDR1 SGHTA, CDR2 FQGNSA. CDR3 length: 14 residues. J lost 6 bases, V lost 3 bases, and 6 bases had no gene match. Blood libraries mostly used approximately 0.5 ug genomic DNA, six replicates each. Generated by immunoSEQ multiplex PCR, the TCRdb table keeps only in-frame clones and is missing some. The sample holds around 60,000 clones; approximately 79% are singletons and the top ten take 2% to 3%. The starting material was PBMCs, obtained before nivolumab (anti-PD-1) treatment. The chain uses TRBV7-2 and TRBJ2-3; 7 nucleotides agree with TRBD1. This TCR was sampled from a person between 40 and 79 years old with oral cavity squamous cell carcinoma. CDR3: CASSFEGAMDTQYF. The CDR3 DNA is TGTGCCAGCAGCTTCGAGGGGGCCATGGATACGCAGTATTTT.